A selection of T cell receptor beta chains follows, all from one sample in a study of blood T cell repertoires in COVID-19. Clones were sequenced by immunoSEQ multiplex PCR, and TCRdb holds only the in-frame ones, with some missing. The data hold about 200,000 clones, with roughly 90% observed a single time. The specimen sequenced was peripheral blood. The receptors shown here come from a woman aged 70 to 79 with acute or convalescent COVID-19. The CDR3 runs from the conserved cysteine through the conserved F or W. A D gene is named only where the DNA matches it firmly. Clone size is given for some rows only: seen once, a few or many times, or a class if the clone is expanded.

>TRBV6-6|once|TRBJ1-2|NA
TGTGCCAGCAGAACCGAGAGGGGGAATGGCTACACCTTC
CASRTERGNGYTF
>TRBV7-8|NA|TRBJ2-3|TRBD2
TGTGCCAGCAGCCCTCTAGCGGAGGCAGATACGCAGTATTTT
CASSPLAEADTQYF
>TRBV28|NA|TRBJ2-7|NA
TGTGCCAGCAGCATCCCAAGGGGGTACGAGCAGTACTTC
CASSIPRGYEQYF
>TRBV11-2|NA|TRBJ1-2|NA
TGTGCCAGCAGCTCGGAGGGGAATGGCTACACCTTC
CASSSEGNGYTF
>TRBV28|once|TRBJ1-3|NA
TGTGCCAGCAGTTCCCCGGTGTTACGCCTCTCTGGAAACACCATATATTTT
CASSSPVLRLSGNTIYF
>TRBV5-6|NA|TRBJ1-5|TRBD1
TGTGCCAGCAGCACACAACAGGGGGCGCGGCAGCCCCAGCATTTT
CASSTQQGARQPQHF
>TRBV18|NA|TRBJ2-5|TRBD1
TGTGCCAGCTCACCGTTACAGGGGGCGAGTGAGACCCAGTACTTC
CASSPLQGASETQYF
>TRBV5-1|NA|TRBJ1-4|NA
TGCGCCAGCAGCTTTGAAGGGCAGGGTAATGAAAAACTGTTTTTT
CASSFEGQGNEKLFF
>TRBV18|NA|TRBJ1-1|TRBD1
TGTGCCAGCTCACCACAGGGGGCGAACACTGAAGCTTTCTTT
CASSPQGANTEAFF
>TRBV5-1|NA|TRBJ2-5|NA
TGCGCCAGCAGCCCGGAAGCGGGCCGGGAGACCCAGTACTTC
CASSPEAGRETQYF
>TRBV7-6|few|TRBJ2-2|NA
TGTGCCAGCAGCAGCCCGCCCGGACAGTGGAACACCGGGGAGCTGTTTTTT
CASSSPPGQWNTGELFF
>TRBV19|NA|TRBJ1-5|NA
TGTGCCAGTAGTATGCCCCAGAGGAATCAGCCCCAGCATTTT
CASSMPQRNQPQHF
>TRBV2|NA|TRBJ1-2|TRBD1
TGTGCCAGCAGTGTGACAGGGGAGAACTATGGCTACACCTTC
CASSVTGENYGYTF
>TRBV27|NA|TRBJ1-2|TRBD1
TGTGCCAGCAGTTTCATACAGGGGGCAGGAGGGTATGGCTACACCTTC
CASSFIQGAGGYGYTF
>TRBV7-9|once|TRBJ1-1|NA
TGTGCCAGCAGCTTAGTGGCGGGTTTGAACACTGAAGCTTTCTTT
CASSLVAGLNTEAFF
>TRBV11-2|NA|TRBJ1-1|NA
TGTGCCAGCAGCAAACGCGGGGGGACTGAAGCTTTCTTT
CASSKRGGTEAFF
>TRBV24-1|once|TRBJ1-2|NA
TGTGCCACCCATAATCCGGACTATGGCTACACCTTC
CATHNPDYGYTF
>TRBV5-4|NA|TRBJ1-3|TRBD1
TGTGCCAGCAGCCCCCCCCCGACAGGGACGCTAAACACCATATATTTT
CASSPPPTGTLNTIYF
>TRBV18|NA|TRBJ2-5|NA
TGTGCCAGCTCACCACCGAGTCTAGATCAAGAGACCCAGTACTTC
CASSPPSLDQETQYF
>TRBV6-5|NA|TRBJ2-7|TRBD2
TGTGCCAGCACTAAAAGCGGGGGCCCCTACGAGCAGTACTTC
CASTKSGGPYEQYF
>TRBV29-1|NA|TRBJ1-1|TRBD1
TGCAGCGTTGAAGATGAGGGACAGCTATTTGAAGCTTTCTTT
CSVEDEGQLFEAFF
>TRBV27|once|TRBJ1-5|TRBD1
TGTGCCAGCTCGCGACAGGGATGGAATCAGCCCCAGCATTTT
CASSRQGWNQPQHF
>TRBV11-3|NA|TRBJ1-1|NA
TGTGCCAGCAACAATTTGAACACTGAAGCTTTCTTT
CASNNLNTEAFF
>TRBV6-1|NA|TRBJ1-3|NA
TGTGCCAGCAGTGATGGAGCCTCTGGAAACACCATATATTTT
CASSDGASGNTIYF
>TRBV7-7|NA|TRBJ1-1|TRBD1
TGTGCCAGCAGCCTCACAGGGGGCACTGAAGCTTTCTTT
CASSLTGGTEAFF
>TRBV5-1|NA|TRBJ2-5|TRBD2
TGCGCCAGCAGCTCGAGCCTAGCGGGAGCTAGAGAGACCCAGTACTTC
CASSSSLAGARETQYF
>TRBV7-8|NA|TRBJ2-3|TRBD2
TGTGCCAGCAGCTTAGAGGGCGGGAGTGGGGCAGATACGCAGTATTTT
CASSLEGGSGADTQYF
>TRBV19|NA|TRBJ2-1|NA
TGTGCCAGTAGTATAGGGGGAGGCCCCTACAATGAGCAGTTCTTC
CASSIGGGPYNEQFF
>TRBV12-5|NA|TRBJ1-5|NA
TGTGCTAGTGGTGCGGGGAGCAATCAGCCCCAGCATTTT
CASGAGSNQPQHF
>TRBV5-1|NA|TRBJ1-5|TRBD1
TGCGCCAGCAGCTTGGGCGGGACAGCAAATCAGCCCCAGCATTTT
CASSLGGTANQPQHF
>TRBV5-1|NA|TRBJ1-2|TRBD1
TGCGCCAGCAGCGCTTCGGGACAGGGGGAGCGGGGCTACACCTTC
CASSASGQGERGYTF
>TRBV14|NA|TRBJ2-7|NA
TGTGCCAGCAGCAGAGTCGACTCCCAGGGCTACGAGCAGTACTTC
CASSRVDSQGYEQYF
>TRBV4-1|NA|TRBJ2-2|NA
TGCGCCAGCAGAAATCCGGACAGAACGAACACCGGGGAGCTGTTTTTT
CASRNPDRTNTGELFF
>TRBV6-1|NA|TRBJ2-1|NA
TGTGCCAGCAGTGTCATGCCCGGGACTCTGAGCTCCTACAATGAGCAGTTCTTC
CASSVMPGTLSSYNEQFF
>TRBV5-1|NA|TRBJ2-7|NA
TGCGCCAGCAGCTTTGGGAGTTTCTCCTACGAGCAGTACTTC
CASSFGSFSYEQYF
>TRBV7-2|NA|TRBJ1-5|NA
TGTGCCAGCAGCTTAGACAGAAATCAGCCCCAGCATTTT
CASSLDRNQPQHF
>TRBV27|NA|TRBJ2-5|NA
TGTGCCAGCAGGTCTACCCAAGAGAGGAAGACCCAGTACTTC
CASRSTQERKTQYF
>TRBV15|once|TRBJ2-1|TRBD2
TGTGCCTCTCAAAGCGGGAAGGCCTACAATGAGCAGTTCTTC
CASQSGKAYNEQFF
>TRBV5-4|NA|TRBJ2-2|NA
TGTGCCAGCAGCCCACGGGGTAGCGGACCCACCGGGGAGCTGTTTTTT
CASSPRGSGPTGELFF
>TRBV6-2/TRBV6-3|NA|TRBJ1-2|NA
TGTGCCAGCAGTCAGGGGCCAGCTAACTATGGCTACACCTTC
CASSQGPANYGYTF
>TRBV10-3|NA|TRBJ2-1|TRBD1
TGTGCCATCGGAAGCAACAGGGGTGAGCAGTTCTTC
CAIGSNRGEQFF
>TRBV11-2|NA|TRBJ2-2|TRBD1
TGTGCCAGCAGCTTATACTCCGGGACAGGCCCCGGGGAGCTGTTTTTT
CASSLYSGTGPGELFF
>TRBV10-1|NA|TRBJ1-1|TRBD1
TGCGCCAGCAGGGGGGACAGCTCTGAAGCTTTCTTT
CASRGDSSEAFF
>TRBV2|NA|TRBJ1-1|TRBD1
TGTGCCAGCACCTGGGGACAGGGAAGTGAAGCTTTCTTT
CASTWGQGSEAFF